Below, 4 T cell receptor beta chains from the same sample are listed, as sequenced in a study of T cell clusters in autoimmune cytopenias. TRB was amplified by touch-down multiplex PCR, primer pools A and B combined. After re-calling the multiplex PCR reads, TCRdb lists one entry per CDR3 protein, DNA absent. Its table lists roughly 3,000 distinct CDR3 sequences. TRB amplification used around 0.25 ug of peripheral blood genomic DNA. The specimen sequenced was peripheral blood. The origin of the receptors is a human donor with an autoimmune cytopenia or autoimmune hepatitis (not recorded which).

Frequency places this clonotype as medium-sized. The V call is TRBV19, the J call TRBJ2-7; lacking DNA, the TRBD1 call made by TCRdb goes unchecked. The CDR3 has 14 amino acids. Germline-derived CDR1 and CDR2 are LNHDA and SQIVND (reference sequence). CDR3 residues: CASTWGTSSYEQYF.

The CDR3 loop is CASSPWTGGSYEQYF. The chain recombines TRBV11-3 with TRBJ2-7; TCRdb selects TRBD1, and the lack of DNA leaves this call unchecked. The CDR3 covers 15 residues. Germline V gene sequence: CDR1 SGHNT, CDR2 YENEEA.

The rearrangement joins TRBV5-4 to TRBJ2-5; TCRdb names TRBD1, which stays unverified in the absence of DNA. Germline CDR1 SGHNT, CDR2 YYREEE (reference sequence). The CDR3 contains 14 residues. CDR3 region: CASSRRDGGETQYF.

This clonotype is medium-sized by frequency. The gene calls are TRBV5-6 and TRBJ2-7; the D gene TCRdb calls, TRBD1, cannot be checked with no DNA. The CDR3 is 12 residues long. Germline V lookup: CDR1 SGHDT, CDR2 YYEEEE. The CDR3: CASSLMGDEQYF.